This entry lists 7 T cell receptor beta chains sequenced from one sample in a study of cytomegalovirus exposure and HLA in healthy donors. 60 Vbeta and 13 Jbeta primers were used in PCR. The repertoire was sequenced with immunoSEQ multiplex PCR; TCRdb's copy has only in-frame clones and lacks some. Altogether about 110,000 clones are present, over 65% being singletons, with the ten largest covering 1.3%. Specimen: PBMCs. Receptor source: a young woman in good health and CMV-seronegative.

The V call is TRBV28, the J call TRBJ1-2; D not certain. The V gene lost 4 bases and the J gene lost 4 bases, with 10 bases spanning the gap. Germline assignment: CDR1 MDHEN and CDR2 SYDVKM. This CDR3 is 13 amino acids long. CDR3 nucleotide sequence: TGTGCCAGCAGTTCGATGAGTACCTATGGCTACACCTTC. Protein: CASSSMSTYGYTF.

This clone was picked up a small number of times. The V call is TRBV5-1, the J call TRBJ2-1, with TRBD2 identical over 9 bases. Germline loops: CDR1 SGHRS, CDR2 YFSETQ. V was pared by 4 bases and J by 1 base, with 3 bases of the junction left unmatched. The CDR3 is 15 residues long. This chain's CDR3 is CASSIAGASYNEQFF. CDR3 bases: TGCGCCAGCAGCATAGCGGGGGCATCCTACAATGAGCAGTTCTTC.

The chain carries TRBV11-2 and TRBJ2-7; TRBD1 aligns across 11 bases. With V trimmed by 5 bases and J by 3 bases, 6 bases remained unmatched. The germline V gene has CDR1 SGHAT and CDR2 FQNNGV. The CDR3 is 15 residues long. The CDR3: CASSRGQGVFYEQYF. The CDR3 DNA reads TGTGCCAGCAGCCGGGGACAGGGGGTTTTCTACGAGCAGTACTTC.

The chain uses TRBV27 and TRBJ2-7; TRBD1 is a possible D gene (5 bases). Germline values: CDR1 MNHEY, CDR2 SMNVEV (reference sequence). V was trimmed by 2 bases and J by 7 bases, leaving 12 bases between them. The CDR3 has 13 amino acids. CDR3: CASSLSRVREQYF. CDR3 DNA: TGTGCCAGCAGTTTAAGCAGGGTGCGGGAGCAGTACTTC.

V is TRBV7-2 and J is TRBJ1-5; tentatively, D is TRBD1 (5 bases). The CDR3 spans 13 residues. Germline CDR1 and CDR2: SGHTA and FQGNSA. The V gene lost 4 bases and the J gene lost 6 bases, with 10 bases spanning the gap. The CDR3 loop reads CASSSGFGQPQHF. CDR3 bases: TGTGCCAGCAGCTCAGGGTTTGGTCAGCCCCAGCATTTT.

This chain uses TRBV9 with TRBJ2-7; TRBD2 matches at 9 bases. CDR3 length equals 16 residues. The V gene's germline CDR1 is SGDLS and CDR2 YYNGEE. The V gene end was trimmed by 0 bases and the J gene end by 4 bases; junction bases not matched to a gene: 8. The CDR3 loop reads CASSVGWVAGAYEQYF. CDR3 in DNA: TGTGCCAGCAGCGTAGGCTGGGTAGCGGGAGCATACGAGCAGTACTTC.

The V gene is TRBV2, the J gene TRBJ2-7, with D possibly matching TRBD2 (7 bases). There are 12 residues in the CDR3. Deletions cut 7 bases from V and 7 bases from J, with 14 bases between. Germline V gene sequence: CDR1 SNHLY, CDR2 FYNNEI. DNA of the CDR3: TGTGCCAGCACGGGGGCCGGGGGGGAGCAGTACTTC. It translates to CASTGAGGEQYF.